This TCR beta chain was retrieved from a study of T cell repertoires in cytomegalovirus infection. Across the whole study: Evidence of both CMV infection and a matching HLA type came from public TCR beta signatures. Broader study findings: The response measured ex vivo was dominated by TCR beta clonotypes (HLA-C-restricted and CMV-specific).

J was trimmed by 9 bases and V by 10 bases; bases with no gene match: 19. Per germline, CDR1 MDHEN and CDR2 SYDVKM. The CDR3 spans 18 residues. TCRdb called the reads again in MiXCR, with one record for every CDR3 protein. The table lists about 440,000 distinct CDR3 sequences, 25% to 40% of them singletons. As concerns this clonotype: Its antigen is still unknown.

The sequenced sample was PBMCs. This chain uses TRBV28 with TRBJ1-6, with TRBD1 matching over 12 bases. The sequence was obtained from a human donor in good health (CMV status not recorded). Some clones in this sample may be carry-over from other donors' samples. The CDR3: CATRDTGTGGIRRSPLHF. DNA of the CDR3: TGTGCCACCAGGGATACCGGGACAGGGGGCATTAGGCGTTCACCCCTCCACTTT.